These T cell receptor beta chains were read from a single sample in a study of Ad26.COV2.S vaccination and SARS-CoV-2 variants. Data came from immunoSEQ multiplex PCR; TCRdb stores just in-frame clones and leaves some out. There are about 320,000 clones in the sample; roughly 90% occur only once, and about 5% lies in the top ten. Sequencing used peripheral blood, obtained in a trial of Ad26.COV2.S vaccine versus placebo. All receptors come from a person between 18 and 65 years old who received the Ad26.COV2.S COVID-19 vaccine or a placebo. CDR3s include the opening cysteine and the closing phenylalanine or tryptophan. The D gene is left open where the match is weak. Clone size is stated in some rows and not others, as once, few, many or a class when expanded.

V gene	D gene	J gene	clone size	CDR3 DNA	CDR3 protein
TRBV9	.	TRBJ2-7	.	TGTGCCAGCAGCATAAACGGGGAAGACTACGAGCAGTACTTC	CASSINGEDYEQYF
TRBV9	TRBD1	TRBJ2-2	.	TGTGCCAGCAGCGTAGGGACAGGGGGTGGCACCGGGGAGCTGTTTTTT	CASSVGTGGGTGELFF
TRBV7-2	.	TRBJ1-1	.	TGTGCCAGCAGAGCAGGCTATATTAGTCCAGCTTTCTTT	CASRAGYISPAFF
TRBV29-1	.	TRBJ2-3	.	TGCAGCGTAGTTTTCCACGACAGCACAGATACGCAGTATTTT	CSVVFHDSTDTQYF
TRBV5-4	.	TRBJ1-2	.	TGTGCCAGCAGCCTTACGTGGTCGGGAATCTATGGCTACACCTTC	CASSLTWSGIYGYTF
TRBV10-2	.	TRBJ2-3	.	TGCGCCAGCAGTGAGGGGGGTAGAGACACAGATACGCAGTATTTT	CASSEGGRDTDTQYF
TRBV6-6	TRBD1	TRBJ1-5	.	TGTGCCAGCAGTCAGATCACAGGGGGCGGACAGCCCCAGCATTTT	CASSQITGGGQPQHF
TRBV19	.	TRBJ2-1	.	TGTGCCAGTTCACTAGAACGGGGGCCCCAAGTAGGGCAGTTCTTC	CASSLERGPQVGQFF
TRBV6-2/TRBV6-3	.	TRBJ1-2	.	TGTGCCAGCAGCCCCCCCCGAGGACCTATGGGATATGGCTACACCTTC	CASSPPRGPMGYGYTF
TRBV11-2	.	TRBJ1-1	.	TGTGCCAGCAGCTCCAAAGCCACTAAAGGTGTTTCTGAAGCTTTCTTT	CASSSKATKGVSEAFF
TRBV2	TRBD1	TRBJ1-2	few	TGTGCCAGCAGTGAAAGGAGGACAGGGGTTCTCTATGGCTACACCTTC	CASSERRTGVLYGYTF
TRBV6-6	.	TRBJ2-2	.	TGTGCCAGCTTAGGGGGGGTCACCGGGGAGCTGTTTTTT	CASLGGVTGELFF
TRBV4-3	.	TRBJ2-2	.	TGCGCCAGCAGCCAAGATCTCCTCAGAGGGGGTCACGGGGAGCTGTTTTTT	CASSQDLLRGGHGELFF
TRBV6-5	.	TRBJ1-3	many	TGTGCCAGCAGGTCTTGGATGAGCGGCGGAAACACCATATATTTT	CASRSWMSGGNTIYF
TRBV18	TRBD1	TRBJ2-1	.	TGTGCCAGCTCACGACGGGACAGGGTTGGCAATGAGCAGTTCTTC	CASSRRDRVGNEQFF
TRBV4-1	.	TRBJ2-7	.	TGCGCCAGCAGCCAAGGAACAGGCGGAGGGTACGAGCAGTACTTC	CASSQGTGGGYEQYF
TRBV4-1	.	TRBJ2-5	.	TGCGCCAGCAGCCAAGAGGGGACTTCAGCCCAAGAGACCCAGTACTTC	CASSQEGTSAQETQYF
TRBV4-2	TRBD1	TRBJ1-2	.	TGTGCCAGCAGCCAAGAGGGGGGACAGGGGTACGATGGCTACACCTTC	CASSQEGGQGYDGYTF
TRBV10-2	TRBD1	TRBJ1-1	.	TGCGCCAGCAGTAGGGCAGGGGGCGAGACTGAAGCTTTCTTT	CASSRAGGETEAFF
TRBV4-2	.	TRBJ2-1	.	TGTGCCAGCAGCCAAGACTCGGGCACGAGGGGGATCTTC	CASSQDSGTRGIF
TRBV4-1	TRBD1	TRBJ1-1	.	TGCGCCAGCAGCCGGGGGGACAGCTTAAACACTGAAGCTTTCTTT	CASSRGDSLNTEAFF
TRBV5-1	.	TRBJ1-1	.	TGCGCCAGCAGTCAGGGATCCCTAATGAACACTGAAGCTTTCTTT	CASSQGSLMNTEAFF
TRBV11-2	.	TRBJ1-3	once	TGTGCCAGCAGCTTCTATGGAAACACCATATATTTT	CASSFYGNTIYF
TRBV18	.	TRBJ2-3	.	TGTGCCAGCTCACTCCTGACAGGAAGCACAGATACGCAGTATTTT	CASSLLTGSTDTQYF
TRBV5-1	.	TRBJ1-1	.	TGCGCCAGTATGATTAGAGGGACACCGAACACTGAAGCTTTCTTT	CASMIRGTPNTEAFF
TRBV3-1/TRBV3-2	TRBD1	TRBJ1-6	.	TGTGCCAGCAGAACAGGGGAGGGTTATTCACCCCTCCACTTT	CASRTGEGYSPLHF
TRBV7-2	TRBD1	TRBJ1-2	.	TGTGCCAGCAGCTTAAATTTCGGGGAGGGGGCTTCAGCTAACTATGGCTACACCTTC	CASSLNFGEGASANYGYTF
TRBV6-2/TRBV6-3	TRBD2	TRBJ2-1	.	TGTGCCAGCAGTTACACGGGACTAGCGGGAGTGTACTACAATGAGCAGTTCTTC	CASSYTGLAGVYYNEQFF
TRBV6-5	.	TRBJ1-1	.	TGTGCCACGCAGACAGTCGTGAACACTGAAGCTTTCTTT	CATQTVVNTEAFF
TRBV5-1	TRBD2	TRBJ2-3	.	TGCGCCAGCAGAACAACCGGGACTAGGAGCACAGATACGCAGTATTTT	CASRTTGTRSTDTQYF
TRBV2	.	TRBJ1-5	once	TGTGCCAGCAGTGAGATAAGGGGGGGGAATCAGCCCCAGCATTTT	CASSEIRGGNQPQHF
TRBV7-3	.	TRBJ1-2	once	TGTGCCAGCAGGCCCTCCGGGACGAGCTACGGTGGCTACACCTTC	CASRPSGTSYGGYTF
TRBV28	.	TRBJ1-1	.	TGTGCCAGCAGATCCCTAACGATATTGAACACTGAAGCTTTCTTT	CASRSLTILNTEAFF
TRBV6-6	.	TRBJ1-1	once	TGTGCCAGCAGTTACTCGATGGGGTTGGTGAACACTGAAGCTTTCTTT	CASSYSMGLVNTEAFF
TRBV18	TRBD1	TRBJ1-2	.	TGTGCCAGCTCACCCTTGCCGGGACAGGGGGCTATCGACTATGGCTACACCTTC	CASSPLPGQGAIDYGYTF
TRBV6-2/TRBV6-3	TRBD1	TRBJ1-1	.	TGTGCCAGCAGTGGACCGGGACAGCTGAAAGCTGAAGCTTTCTTT	CASSGPGQLKAEAFF
TRBV6-5	.	TRBJ2-1	.	TGTGCCAGCAGCCAAGGGGGTGAGCAGTTCTTC	CASSQGGEQFF
TRBV23-1	.	TRBJ2-7	.	TGCGCCAGCAGTCAACTCTCGGGATACCAATCCTACGAGCAGTACTTC	CASSQLSGYQSYEQYF
TRBV7-3	.	TRBJ1-1	few	TGTGCCAGCAGCTTATCCGTGAACACTGAAGCTTTCTTT	CASSLSVNTEAFF
TRBV30	.	TRBJ1-2	.	TGTGCCTGGACGGACCCTTACGGGGCGCGCTATGGCTACACCTTC	CAWTDPYGARYGYTF
TRBV12-3/TRBV12-4	.	TRBJ1-2	.	TGTGCCAGCTCAGGGAACTATGGCTACACCTTC	CASSGNYGYTF
TRBV4-1	TRBD1	TRBJ1-2	.	TGCGCCAGCAGCCAACAGACAGGGACTGTTAACTATGGCTACACCTTC	CASSQQTGTVNYGYTF
TRBV19	.	TRBJ1-5	.	TGTGCCAGTAGTATCGAGAGGGAGAGGAATCAGCCCCAGCATTTT	CASSIERERNQPQHF
TRBV12-3/TRBV12-4	TRBD1	TRBJ2-5	.	TGTGCCAGCAGGCCAGGGGGTGAGACCCAGTACTTC	CASRPGGETQYF
TRBV5-1	.	TRBJ1-6	.	TGCGCCAGCAGCCCGGACTGGAGCTCCTATAATTCACCCCTCCACTTT	CASSPDWSSYNSPLHF
TRBV6-5	TRBD2	TRBJ2-1	.	TGTGCCAGCAGCTTACTAGCGGGGGCGGGGTATGAGCAGTTCTTC	CASSLLAGAGYEQFF
TRBV2	TRBD1	TRBJ2-3	.	TGTGCCAGCAGTGAAGCTCCAGGGGGTGGCACAGATACGCAGTATTTT	CASSEAPGGGTDTQYF
TRBV18	TRBD1	TRBJ1-1	.	TGTGCCAGCTCAATGGAGACAGGGATGTCCTTACTGGCTTTCTTT	CASSMETGMSLLAFF
TRBV15	.	TRBJ2-5	once	TGTGCCACCAGCAGAGATACCCTCAACTCGGAGACCCAGTACTTC	CATSRDTLNSETQYF